The rows below give T cell receptor beta chains drawn from one sample of a study of blood T cell repertoires in COVID-19. The data were produced by immunoSEQ multiplex PCR, yet TCRdb's version contains in-frame clones alone and is incomplete. Of roughly 300,000 clones in the sample, just over 85% are singletons; the top ten hold 8% to 13%. Sequencing was done on a sample of PBMCs or T cells enriched from blood (not recorded which). These receptors originate from a woman between 18 and 30 years old who had recovered from COVID-19. CDR3s include the opening cysteine and the closing phenylalanine or tryptophan. The D gene is left open where the match is weak.

cdr3_nt,cdr3_aa,j_call,d_call,v_call
TGTGCCAGCAGTCCGTACCAGGTAGTACCGGAGACCCAGTACTTC,CASSPYQVVPETQYF,TRBJ2-5,-,TRBV27
TGCGCCAGCAGCCAAGTCCAATTAGCGGGGGGGCGGCAGACCCAGTACTTC,CASSQVQLAGGRQTQYF,TRBJ2-5,TRBD2,TRBV4-1
TGCGCCAGCAGCCTCGGACAGGCTCAGGGATACGAGCAGTACTTC,CASSLGQAQGYEQYF,TRBJ2-7,TRBD1,TRBV4-1
TGTGCCAGCACCCTCAGGGTAGAAGCTTTCTTT,CASTLRVEAFF,TRBJ1-1,-,TRBV2
TGCGCCAGCAGCTTTCAGGGGGCAGGGGGCTACACCTTC,CASSFQGAGGYTF,TRBJ1-2,TRBD1,TRBV5-1
TGTGCCAGCAGTCTTGGACAGGGGAATCAGCCCCAGCATTTT,CASSLGQGNQPQHF,TRBJ1-5,TRBD1,TRBV27
TGTGCCAGCAAGCCTCCACAGGGCGATTACTACGAGCAGTACTTC,CASKPPQGDYYEQYF,TRBJ2-7,-,TRBV6-5
TGTGCCTGGGAAGGATCGGAGAATGAAAAACTGTTTTTT,CAWEGSENEKLFF,TRBJ1-4,-,TRBV30
TGTGCCAGCAGCTTGGGTGGGACAGGGGTGTACGAGCAGTACTTC,CASSLGGTGVYEQYF,TRBJ2-7,TRBD1,TRBV5-5
TGTGCCAGCAGCTTGGGCGCGGGGGGCCGGTACAATGAGCAGTTCTTC,CASSLGAGGRYNEQFF,TRBJ2-1,TRBD2,TRBV5-6
TGTGCCAGCAGCTTCAGGACAGGCTACGAGCAGTACTTC,CASSFRTGYEQYF,TRBJ2-7,TRBD1,TRBV11-2
TGTGCCTGGAGTGTACAGGCAGGGGTTGGGACTAATGAAAAACTGTTTTTT,CAWSVQAGVGTNEKLFF,TRBJ1-4,-,TRBV30
TGTGCCTGGAGTGTAGCGGAGGGTAGACAAAAACTGTTTTTT,CAWSVAEGRQKLFF,TRBJ1-4,-,TRBV30
TGTGCCAGCAGTTATGACAGGGACTACGAGCAGTACTTC,CASSYDRDYEQYF,TRBJ2-7,TRBD1,TRBV12-3/TRBV12-4
TGTGCCAGCAGCTTGGAACAGGGGAACTATGGCTACACCTTC,CASSLEQGNYGYTF,TRBJ1-2,TRBD1,TRBV5-4
TGTGCCAGCCGGCTAATCGGGAGCAATGAGCAGTTCTTC,CASRLIGSNEQFF,TRBJ2-1,-,TRBV7-9
TGTGCCAGCTCACTCAACCGGGACAGCACTAACTATGGCTACACCTTC,CASSLNRDSTNYGYTF,TRBJ1-2,TRBD1,TRBV18